The rows below give T cell receptor beta chains drawn from one sample of a study of T cell changes during pregnancy in multiple sclerosis. Using immunoSEQ multiplex PCR, the repertoire was profiled, and TCRdb retains in-frame clones only, with some absent. The sample yields 30,000 to 50,000 clones, approximately 90% seen once. This specimen was CD4+ T cells from peripheral blood mononuclear cells, taken in the third trimester of pregnancy. These receptor sequences come from a female donor in good health, enrolled as a control in a pregnancy study. CDR3s include the opening cysteine and the closing phenylalanine or tryptophan. A D gene is named only where the DNA matches it firmly. Not every row has a clone size; where given, it reads once, few, many or a size class.

D gene,V gene,clone size,CDR3 length,J gene,CDR3 DNA,CDR3 protein
.,TRBV30,.,13,TRBJ1-4,TGTGCCTGGAACCGGGAGCTTAATGAAAAACTGTTTTTT,CAWNRELNEKLFF
TRBD1,TRBV11-2,.,13,TRBJ1-1,TGTGCCAGCTTTATAGGGGGCGGAACTGAAGCTTTCTTT,CASFIGGGTEAFF
.,TRBV6-5,.,15,TRBJ1-5,TGTGCCAGCAGTTTCTCCCGACAGCCTAATCAGCCCCAGCATTTT,CASSFSRQPNQPQHF
.,TRBV10-3,.,13,TRBJ1-5,TGTGCCATCAGGTCGGGGGAGGGTCAGCCCCAGCATTTT,CAIRSGEGQPQHF
TRBD1,TRBV6-5,.,15,TRBJ2-5,TGTGCCAGCAGTAGAACAACAGGGGGAGGAAAGACCCAGTACTTC,CASSRTTGGGKTQYF
TRBD2,TRBV7-2,.,17,TRBJ2-5,TGTGCCAGCAGCTTAGAGGCTAGCGGGAGCAAAAAAGAGACCCAGTACTTC,CASSLEASGSKKETQYF
TRBD2,TRBV28,.,16,TRBJ2-3,TGTGCCAGCACCCCGCGGCTAGCGGGGAACACAGATACGCAGTATTTT,CASTPRLAGNTDTQYF
TRBD2,TRBV30,.,14,TRBJ2-3,TGTGCCTGCATTCGGGGGGGGGCCCCAGATACGCAGTATTTT,CACIRGGAPDTQYF
.,TRBV27,.,13,TRBJ1-6,TGTGCCAGCACGACCGGGGGAAATTCACCCCTCCACTTT,CASTTGGNSPLHF
.,TRBV7-2,.,14,TRBJ1-3,TGTGCCAGCAGGTCAGGAAACTCTGGAAACACCATATATTTT,CASRSGNSGNTIYF
.,TRBV5-1,.,14,TRBJ2-7,TGCGCCAGCAGCCCTTCAGGGGTATCTGGGGAGCAGTACTTC,CASSPSGVSGEQYF
.,TRBV5-4,.,14,TRBJ2-7,TGTGCCAGCAGCTTTCGTCTTAGCTCCTACGAGCAGTACTTC,CASSFRLSSYEQYF
TRBD2,TRBV10-3,.,15,TRBJ2-3,TGTGCCATCGAGGGTAGCGGGGGGGCCCAAGATACGCAGTATTTT,CAIEGSGGAQDTQYF
.,TRBV30,once,11,TRBJ2-2,TGTGCCTGGAGCTACACCGGGGAGCTGTTTTTT,CAWSYTGELFF
TRBD1,TRBV10-3,few,13,TRBJ1-1,TGTGCCAACGCTCAGGGGGTGAACACTGAAGCTTTCTTT,CANAQGVNTEAFF
.,TRBV5-4,.,13,TRBJ2-3,TGTGCCAGCAGCTTGGTCGGAGAAGATACGCAGTATTTT,CASSLVGEDTQYF
.,TRBV6-1,.,13,TRBJ1-5,TGTGCCAGCAGACAGGACCCCACGCGGCCCCAGCATTTT,CASRQDPTRPQHF
.,TRBV6-1,.,14,TRBJ2-2,TGTGCCAGCAGTGGTGCAACGGACACCGGGGAGCTGTTTTTT,CASSGATDTGELFF
TRBD2,TRBV11-3,.,15,TRBJ2-1,TGTGCCAGCAGCCCAGGGACTAGCGGCTACAATGAGCAGTTCTTC,CASSPGTSGYNEQFF
.,TRBV29-1,.,14,TRBJ1-4,TGCAGCGTTGAAACGCAGGGGACTAATGAAAAACTGTTTTTT,CSVETQGTNEKLFF
TRBD2,TRBV18,once,14,TRBJ2-7,TGTGCCAGCTCACCAGGACTAGCGTCCTACGAGCAGTACTTC,CASSPGLASYEQYF
TRBD2,TRBV7-3,.,14,TRBJ2-5,TGTGCCAGCAGCTTATCCCGGGAGGGAGAGACCCAGTACTTC,CASSLSREGETQYF
.,TRBV7-2,once,14,TRBJ2-5,TGTGCCAGCAGGCGAGGGGGGGAAATAGAGACCCAGTACTTC,CASRRGGEIETQYF
TRBD2,TRBV15,.,17,TRBJ2-1,TGTGCCACCAGCAGAGAAGGCCTAGCGGGAGGTGGGAATGAGCAGTTCTTC,CATSREGLAGGGNEQFF
TRBD2,TRBV2,.,18,TRBJ2-7,TGTGCCAGCAGTGAAGCGACCGGACTAGCGGGGTTTACCTACGAGCAGTACTTC,CASSEATGLAGFTYEQYF
.,TRBV27,.,14,TRBJ1-2,TGTGCCAGCAGTTTAAATAGCCATAACTATGGCTACACCTTC,CASSLNSHNYGYTF
.,TRBV19,.,13,TRBJ2-1,TGTGCCAGTAGTATTGCAGGGGTGGGCGAGCAGTTCTTC,CASSIAGVGEQFF
TRBD2,TRBV4-3,.,17,TRBJ2-2,TGCGCCAGCAGCCAAGCAACGACTAGCGGGAACACCGGGGAGCTGTTTTTT,CASSQATTSGNTGELFF
.,TRBV19,.,15,TRBJ2-7,TGTGCCAGTAGTCCGTCCCGGGACACGAGCTACGAGCAGTACTTC,CASSPSRDTSYEQYF
.,TRBV29-1,.,12,TRBJ1-1,TGCAGCGTTGTGGGTACAGCCACTGAAGCTTTCTTT,CSVVGTATEAFF
TRBD2,TRBV6-5,.,15,TRBJ2-7,TGTGCCAGCAGTACGCAGAGCGGGATACGGGGCGAGCAGTACTTC,CASSTQSGIRGEQYF
TRBD1,TRBV25-1,.,15,TRBJ2-7,TGTGCCAGCAGCGAAAACAGGGGATTCTCCTACGAGCAGTACTTC,CASSENRGFSYEQYF
.,TRBV18,few,14,TRBJ1-1,TGTGCCAGCTCACTAACCCGGGAAAACACTGAAGCTTTCTTT,CASSLTRENTEAFF
TRBD2,TRBV2,.,15,TRBJ2-1,TGTGCCAGCAGTGAAGGAGGGGCGGGAGCGTATGAGCAGTTCTTC,CASSEGGAGAYEQFF
.,TRBV7-7,.,13,TRBJ2-7,TGTGCTAGCAGCTTAGCGCACGGGGGCGAGCAGTACTTC,CASSLAHGGEQYF
TRBD2,TRBV18,.,15,TRBJ2-1,TGTGCCAGCTCACCAGGTAGCGGGAGGGACAATGAGCAGTTCTTC,CASSPGSGRDNEQFF
.,TRBV10-2,once,13,TRBJ2-3,TGCGCCAGCAAGCTTAGCCGCACAGATACGCAGTATTTT,CASKLSRTDTQYF
.,TRBV5-1,.,16,TRBJ2-3,TGCGCCAGCAGCCCATCTTGGTCAGAAAGGGGGGGCACGCAGTATTTT,CASSPSWSERGGTQYF
TRBD2,TRBV25-1,.,16,TRBJ2-7,TGTGCCAGCAGTGAATTGAGGTCTAGCGGGAGGAACGAGCAGTACTTC,CASSELRSSGRNEQYF
.,TRBV28,.,15,TRBJ2-2,TGTGCCAGCAGTCCCTACAGGGACGCCACCGGGGAGCTGTTTTTT,CASSPYRDATGELFF
.,TRBV29-1,.,15,TRBJ2-5,TGCAGCGGGACACCGATGACGGCCGCCCAAGAGACCCAGTACTTC,CSGTPMTAAQETQYF
TRBD1,TRBV7-9,.,16,TRBJ1-4,TGTGCCAGCAGCTTGGATGTCCAAAGGGACAGGGAAAAACTGTTTTTT,CASSLDVQRDREKLFF
TRBD2,TRBV18,.,16,TRBJ2-2,TGTGCCAGCTCACCACCGTCTAGCGGGACCGTCGGGGAGCTGTTTTTT,CASSPPSSGTVGELFF
.,TRBV1,.,15,TRBJ1-1,TGCACCAGCAGCCACTGTGACTTTGGGGGGGCTGAAGCTTTCTTT,CTSSHCDFGGAEAFF
TRBD2,TRBV4-2,.,19,TRBJ2-3,TGTGCCAGCAGCCAACCGGGACTAGCGGGAGGGAGGAGCACAGATACGCAGTATTTT,CASSQPGLAGGRSTDTQYF
.,TRBV5-6,once,15,TRBJ1-5,TGTGCCAGCAGCCTGGGGAGACACGGCGGGCAGCCCCAGCATTTT,CASSLGRHGGQPQHF
.,TRBV7-9,.,16,TRBJ1-4,TGTGCCAGCAGCTTATGGGGAGTGGGAGGAAGGGAAAAACTGTTTTTT,CASSLWGVGGREKLFF
TRBD1,TRBV5-6,.,15,TRBJ1-1,TGTGCCAGCAGCTGGGACAGTTCCCGGGGCACTGAAGCTTTCTTT,CASSWDSSRGTEAFF
.,TRBV2,.,14,TRBJ1-1,TGTGCCAGCAGGGAACAGGGATGGAACACTGAAGCTTTCTTT,CASREQGWNTEAFF
TRBD1,TRBV7-3,.,17,TRBJ1-2,TGTGCCAGCAGCTCCTTCCCGGGACAGGGATCGAACTATGGCTACACCTTC,CASSSFPGQGSNYGYTF
TRBD1,TRBV7-7,once,16,TRBJ2-5,TGTGCTAGCAGCTTCGGGACAGGGGGCCCGAGAGAGACCCAGTACTTC,CASSFGTGGPRETQYF
TRBD1,TRBV2,once,14,TRBJ2-5,TGTGCCAGCATGAGGGGACAGTCTCAAGAGACCCAGTACTTC,CASMRGQSQETQYF